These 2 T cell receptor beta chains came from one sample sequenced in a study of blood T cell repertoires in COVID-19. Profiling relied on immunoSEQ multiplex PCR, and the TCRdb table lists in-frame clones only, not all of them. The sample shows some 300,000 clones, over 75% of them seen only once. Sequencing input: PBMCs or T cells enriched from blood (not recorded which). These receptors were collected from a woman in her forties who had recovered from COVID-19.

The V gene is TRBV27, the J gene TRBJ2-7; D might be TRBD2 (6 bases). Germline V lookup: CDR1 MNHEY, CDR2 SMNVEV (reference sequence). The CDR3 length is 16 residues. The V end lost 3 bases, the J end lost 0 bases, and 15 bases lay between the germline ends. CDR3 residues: CASSFSPGLGSYEQYF. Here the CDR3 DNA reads TGTGCCAGCAGTTTCTCCCCGGGACTTGGCTCCTACGAGCAGTACTTC.

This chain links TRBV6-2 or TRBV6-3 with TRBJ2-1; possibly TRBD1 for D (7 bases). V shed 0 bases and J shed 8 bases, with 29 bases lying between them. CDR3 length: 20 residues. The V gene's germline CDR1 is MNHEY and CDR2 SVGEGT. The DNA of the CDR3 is TGTGCCAGCAGTTACTCGAGCACAGGGGTATGGGCTAGCGTGAGCCATGAGCAGTTCTTC. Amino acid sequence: CASSYSSTGVWASVSHEQFF.